The rows below give T cell receptor beta chains drawn from one sample of a study of identical twins. One entry per CDR3 protein results from TCRdb running MiXCR on the 5' RACE reads. The table shows about 530,000 distinct CDR3 sequences, with more than 20% occurring only once. These data were also reused for a study on yellow fever vaccine responses in identical twins.

The sample consisted of CD4+ T cells sorted from blood. The receptors derive from a woman aged 18-30 years in good health. Each CDR3 is given with its conserved first and last residue. The order of the fields is D gene, J gene, V gene, clone size, CDR3 DNA, CDR3 protein. D genes are given only for firm matches. Clone size is not always given. Where it is, it says once, few, many or a class for expanded clones.

>TRBD2|TRBJ2-7|TRBV6-5|-
TGTGCCAGCAGTTACTCGGGACTAGCAGCCGAGCAGTACTTC
CASSYSGLAAEQYF
>-|TRBJ2-1|TRBV15|-
TGTGCCACCAGCATCCACAATGAGCAGTTCTTC
CATSIHNEQFF
>-|TRBJ2-1|TRBV20-1|-
TGCAGTACCACAGGGCCTGGCCACAATGAGCAGTTCTTC
CSTTGPGHNEQFF
>-|TRBJ1-1|TRBV4-2|-
TGTGCCAGCAGCCAAGAGGGAGTACTAAGAACTGGGACTGAAGCTTTCTTT
CASSQEGVLRTGTEAFF
>-|TRBJ2-3|TRBV20-1|-
TGCAGTGCCCGAGGTTCCCCGGGGGCTCCTTGGTCAGATACGCAGTATTTT
CSARGSPGAPWSDTQYF
>-|TRBJ1-6|TRBV12-3/TRBV12-4|-
TGTGCCAGCAGTTTAGGACAGGCCAGAGGCAGTCCACCCCTCCACTTT
CASSLGQARGSPPLHF
>-|TRBJ2-3|TRBV12-3/TRBV12-4|few
TGTGCCAGCAGTTTTCGGGGACTCAACACAGATACGCAGTATTTT
CASSFRGLNTDTQYF
>-|TRBJ1-2|TRBV5-1|few
TGCGCCAGCAGCTTGGCATTACAGGCGAACGATGGCTACACCTTC
CASSLALQANDGYTF
>-|TRBJ2-7|TRBV12-3/TRBV12-4|-
TGTGCCAGCAGTAGGACCATGGGGTTTTACGAGCAGTACTTC
CASSRTMGFYEQYF
>-|TRBJ1-2|TRBV20-1|few
TGCAGTGCTACCCGAAAAACACAGGCAAACTATGGCTACACCTTC
CSATRKTQANYGYTF
>-|TRBJ2-7|TRBV5-1|few
TGCGCCAGCAGCTTGGAGGCTAGATACGAGCAGTACTTC
CASSLEARYEQYF
>TRBD1|TRBJ2-2|TRBV27|-
TGTGCCAGCAGTTTTTATAGGGGGCAGAAGAACACCGGGGAGCTGTTTTTT
CASSFYRGQKNTGELFF
>-|TRBJ2-1|TRBV4-2|-
TGTGCCAGCAGCCAAGAGGCTCAGGGGGGGCTAACGGGTGAGCAGTTCTTC
CASSQEAQGGLTGEQFF
>TRBD2|TRBJ2-5|TRBV3-1|-
TGTGCCAGCAGCCAAGGTAGCGGGGGGGCTCAGACCCAGTACTTC
CASSQGSGGAQTQYF
>-|TRBJ2-1|TRBV12-3/TRBV12-4|-
TGTGCCAGCAGCAAACTAGCAGGGTCCTACAATGAGCAGTTCTTC
CASSKLAGSYNEQFF
>-|TRBJ2-5|TRBV18|few
TGTGCCAGCTCACCACCGACCCAAGAGACCCAGTACTTC
CASSPPTQETQYF
>-|TRBJ2-3|TRBV29-1|few
TGCAGCGTCGCCTCAGGCTTGGGCCACACAGATACGCAGTATTTT
CSVASGLGHTDTQYF
>-|TRBJ2-2|TRBV20-1|few
TGCAGTGCTAGAGAGGAAGTTGGCAACACCGGGGAGCTGTTTTTT
CSAREEVGNTGELFF
>-|TRBJ2-1|TRBV12-3/TRBV12-4|few
TGTGCCAGCAGTACCCCCGTCGATTCCGAGCAGTTCTTC
CASSTPVDSEQFF
>TRBD2|TRBJ2-5|TRBV10-3|-
TGTGCCATCAGTGAAAGGGGACTAGCTCAAGAGACCCAGTACTTC
CAISERGLAQETQYF
>-|TRBJ2-2|TRBV20-1|few
TGCAGTGCTCGCGAGGGTGGGTCGAACACCGGGGAGCTGTTTTTT
CSAREGGSNTGELFF
>TRBD2|TRBJ2-1|TRBV20-1|many
TGCAGTGCCCCGGGACTAGCGTACAATGAGCAGTTCTTC
CSAPGLAYNEQFF
>TRBD2|TRBJ2-1|TRBV5-1|-
TGCGCCAGCAGCCAGCTAGCGGGAGTAGGGAATGAGCAGTTCTTC
CASSQLAGVGNEQFF